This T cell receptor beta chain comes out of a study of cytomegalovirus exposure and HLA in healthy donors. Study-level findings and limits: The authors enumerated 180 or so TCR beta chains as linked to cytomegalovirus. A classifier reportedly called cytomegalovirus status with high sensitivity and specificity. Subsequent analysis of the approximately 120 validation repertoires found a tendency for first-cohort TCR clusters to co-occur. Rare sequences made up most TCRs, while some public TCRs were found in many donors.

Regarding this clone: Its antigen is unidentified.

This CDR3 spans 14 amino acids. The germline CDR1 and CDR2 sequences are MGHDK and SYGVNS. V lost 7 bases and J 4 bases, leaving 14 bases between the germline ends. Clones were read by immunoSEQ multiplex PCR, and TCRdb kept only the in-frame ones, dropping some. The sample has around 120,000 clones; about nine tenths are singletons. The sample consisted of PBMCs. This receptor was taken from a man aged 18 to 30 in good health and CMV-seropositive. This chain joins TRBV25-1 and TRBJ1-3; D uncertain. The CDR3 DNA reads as TGTGCCAGCACAAGCCCGGGCGGGGGAAACACCATATATTTT. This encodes CASTSPGGGNTIYF.